These T cell receptor beta chains were read from a single sample in a study of OX40 agonist ivuxolimab in advanced cancers. Profiled with immunoSEQ multiplex PCR; TCRdb holds only in-frame clones, not every one. The profile shows 60,000 to 85,000 clones, 84% of them singletons. The sequenced sample was CD4+ or CD8+ T cells sorted from blood, obtained in a trial of the OX40 agonist ivuxolimab. All receptors come from an adult with an advanced solid tumor such as melanoma, head and neck, liver or kidney cancer. Both conserved end residues are part of each CDR3. D genes are given only for firm matches. Clone sizes are given selectively: once, few, many, or a class where the clone is expanded.

TGTGCCAGCAGTGAAAGGGGAACCTATAATTCACCCCTCCACTTT	CASSERGTYNSPLHF	TRBJ1-6	once	TRBV2	NA
TGTGCCAGCAGCGTGGACAGTTATCGACTTTACACCGGGGAGCTGTTTTTT	CASSVDSYRLYTGELFF	TRBJ2-2	NA	TRBV11-3	NA
TGTGCCTCAGAGACCGGGACAGGGGATAATGAGCAGTTCTTC	CASETGTGDNEQFF	TRBJ2-1	NA	TRBV15	TRBD1
TGTGCCAGCTCAGTTTGGCCAGTTGGCTATGGCTACACCTTC	CASSVWPVGYGYTF	TRBJ1-2	NA	TRBV28	NA
TGTGCCAGCAGCTTAGTTCGGGGGGGCACAGATACGCAGTATTTT	CASSLVRGGTDTQYF	TRBJ2-3	NA	TRBV7-2	TRBD2
TGTGCCAGCAGCTCTCTAGCTATCGGCGAGCAGTACTTC	CASSSLAIGEQYF	TRBJ2-7	few	TRBV7-9	NA
TGTGCCAGCTCCCGGACAGGTCGGCCAAACTACGAGCAGTACTTC	CASSRTGRPNYEQYF	TRBJ2-7	NA	TRBV18	TRBD1
TGTGCCAGCAGTTTATTAGGGGGACAGGGGGCCCGACAGACGGACTTC	CASSLLGGQGARQTDF	TRBJ2-5	NA	TRBV28	TRBD1
TGTGCCAGCAGCCCTCGGAGGCAAGAGACCCAGTACTTC	CASSPRRQETQYF	TRBJ2-5	NA	TRBV7-2	NA
TGTGCCAGCAGCTCCGGGACTAGCGGGAGGCCCACAGATACGCAGTATTTT	CASSSGTSGRPTDTQYF	TRBJ2-3	NA	TRBV9	TRBD2
TGTGCCAGCAGCAGCCGGGACCTAAACATTCAGTACTTC	CASSSRDLNIQYF	TRBJ2-4	NA	TRBV7-2	NA
TGTGCCACAGTACAGGGACTCAATCAGCCCCAGCATTTT	CATVQGLNQPQHF	TRBJ1-5	few	TRBV10-3	NA
TGTGCCAGTAGTATTGAGAATAGCAATCAGCCCCAGCATTTT	CASSIENSNQPQHF	TRBJ1-5	NA	TRBV19	NA
TGTGCCAGCAGTGAAGCGCGGGGGGGCTACAATGAGCAGTTCTTC	CASSEARGGYNEQFF	TRBJ2-1	NA	TRBV2	TRBD2
TGTGCCAGCAGCCAAGGTCGGGGCGACTATGGCTACACCTTC	CASSQGRGDYGYTF	TRBJ1-2	NA	TRBV4-2	NA
TGTGCCAGCAGCTTAGTTGGCAGCGCCTACGAGCAGTACTTC	CASSLVGSAYEQYF	TRBJ2-7	NA	TRBV7-9	NA
TGTGCCAGCAGCCAGGTTGGCGAGCAGTACTTC	CASSQVGEQYF	TRBJ2-7	NA	TRBV28	NA
TGTGCCAGCAGGCGACCTCAAGAGACCCAGTACTTC	CASRRPQETQYF	TRBJ2-5	NA	TRBV6-6	NA
TGCGCCAGCAGCACGCGACAGGGTTCGAACACTGAAGCTTTCTTT	CASSTRQGSNTEAFF	TRBJ1-1	NA	TRBV5-1	TRBD1
TGCGCCAGCAGCCAAGAGGCAGCGAACTACCAAGAGACCCAGTACTTC	CASSQEAANYQETQYF	TRBJ2-5	NA	TRBV4-3	NA
TGTGCCAGCAGCCAAGAAGTTCTTCACGAGCAGTACTTC	CASSQEVLHEQYF	TRBJ2-7	NA	TRBV4-2	NA
TGCGCCAGCAGCCCAGGGGGAACGGGACAGTTCGCATACGAGCAGTACTTC	CASSPGGTGQFAYEQYF	TRBJ2-7	NA	TRBV5-1	TRBD1
TGCGCCAGCGGACCGAGGGCCAGCTCCTACAATGAGCAGTTCTTC	CASGPRASSYNEQFF	TRBJ2-1	NA	TRBV5-1	NA
TGCAGCGCCAGGGGTGGCAGCAATCAGCCCCAGCATTTT	CSARGGSNQPQHF	TRBJ1-5	NA	TRBV29-1	NA